Each of the 27 T cell receptor beta chains below was sequenced from the same sample in a study of blood T cell repertoires in COVID-19. Method: immunoSEQ multiplex PCR; TCRdb's copy keeps in-frame clones and lacks some. This table holds over 150,000 clones, roughly four fifths found once. Sequencing was carried out using peripheral blood. These receptors were collected from a man aged 65-85 years with active or convalescent COVID-19.

This rearrangement joins TRBV4-3 to TRBJ2-7, with 8 bases identical to TRBD1. With 3 bases clipped from V and 2 bases from J, the junction kept 9 bases outside the gene matches. This CDR3 is built from 16 residues. The germline gives CDR1 LGHNA, CDR2 YSLEER. DNA for the CDR3: TGCGCCAGCAGCCATAACCGGGACAGGAGCGCCTACGAGCAGTACTTC. It encodes CASSHNRDRSAYEQYF.

This clone was observed a handful of times. The chain employs TRBV7-9 and TRBJ2-7; no clear D. Germline lookup yields CDR1 SEHNR and CDR2 FQNEAQ (reference sequence). The CDR3 loop spans 12 amino acids. With 5 bases removed from V and 2 bases from J, the gap between germline ends came to 7 bases. In DNA, the CDR3 is TGTGCCAGCAGCCCCCAGGCCTACGAGCAGTACTTC. It is translated as CASSPQAYEQYF.

The CDR3 loop reads CASSLGPGNAEQFF. The CDR3 nucleotides are TGCGCCAGCAGCTTGGGGCCAGGGAATGCTGAGCAGTTCTTC. The chain joins TRBV5-1 to TRBJ2-1, with TRBD1 as a possible D gene (5 bases). Trimming took off 0 bases at V and 9 bases at J, with 13 bases between the two ends. This CDR3 contains 14 residues. CDR1 SGHRS and CDR2 YFSETQ come from the germline V gene.

The chain recombines TRBV30 with TRBJ2-7; TRBD1 agrees at 7 bases. V dropped 2 bases and J dropped 5; count of bases not matched to a gene: 15. Looked up from germline, CDR1 is GTSNPN and CDR2 is SVGIG (reference sequence). This CDR3 comprises 16 residues. CDR3: CAWSIPGSTGINEQYF. The CDR3 coding sequence is TGTGCCTGGAGTATCCCGGGGTCGACAGGGATCAACGAGCAGTACTTC. Full variable domain (missing parts from reference TRBV30 and TRBJ2-7): SQTIHQWPATLVQPVGSPLSLECTVEGTSNPNLYWYRQAAGRGLQLLFYSVGIGQISSEVPQNLSASRPQDRQFILSSKKLLLSDSGFYLCAWSIPGSTGINEQYFGPGTRLTVT.

The chain carries TRBV29-1 and TRBJ1-2; TRBD1 aligns across 10 bases. Germline V gene lookup returns CDR1 SQVTM and CDR2 ANQGSEA. The CDR3 spans 13 residues. Trimming took 5 bases from V and 3 from J; bases not matched to a gene: 3. The CDR3 coding sequence is TGCAGCGTTTGGACAGGGGGAGACTATGGCTACACCTTC. Amino acid sequence: CSVWTGGDYGYTF.

The chain joins TRBV18 to TRBJ2-1; maybe TRBD1 (6 bases). CDR1 is KGHSH, CDR2 LQKENI, per germline. V lost 3 bases and J 5 bases, leaving 11 bases between the germline ends. The CDR3 runs 14 residues. CDR3 nucleotide sequence: TGTGCCAGCTCACCCACTGGGACACACAATGAGCAGTTCTTC. Translating it yields CASSPTGTHNEQFF.

The V and J genes are TRBV11-2 and TRBJ2-1, with 9 bases lining up with TRBD2. CDR1 and CDR2 (germline): SGHAT, FQNNGV. The V gene end was trimmed by 9 bases and the J gene end by 4 bases; junction bases not matched to a gene: 13. This CDR3 has 16 residues. CDR3 region: CASTPGRLADYNEQFF. The CDR3 nucleotides are TGTGCCAGTACTCCAGGGAGACTAGCGGATTACAATGAGCAGTTCTTC.

The J gene is TRBJ2-7, the V gene TRBV28, with a possible D match to TRBD2 (6 bases). Germline lookup yields CDR1 MDHEN and CDR2 SYDVKM. This CDR3 is 13 amino acids long. V dropped 3 bases and J dropped 3 bases, with 9 bases sitting between them. The CDR3 is CASSFPGDYEQYF. Written as DNA, the CDR3 is TGTGCCAGCAGTTTCCCGGGGGACTACGAGCAGTACTTC.

This chain joins TRBV3-1 (or the pseudogene TRBV3-2) and TRBJ2-1; D is unclear. The germline V gene encodes CDR1 LGHDT and CDR2 YNNKEL (reference sequence). V was cut by 2 bases and J by 4 bases, with 3 bases left in between. The CDR3 covers 12 residues. The CDR3 nucleotides are TGTGCCAGCAGCCAACTTTACAATGAGCAGTTCTTC. Protein: CASSQLYNEQFF.

This clone came up a few times. The chain carries TRBV30 and TRBJ2-3, with D possibly matching TRBD2 (6 bases). The CDR3 extends over 16 amino acids. CDR1 and CDR2 (germline): GTSNPN, SVGIG (reference sequence). V was clipped by 1 base and J by 4 bases, with 18 bases between them. Written as DNA, the CDR3 is TGTGCCTGGAGTGCCCTATCTTTCCGGAGGGCAGATACGCAGTATTTT. Translated: CAWSALSFRRADTQYF.

V gene TRBV10-3 combines with J gene TRBJ2-5; tentative D call: TRBD1 (5 bases). V was cut by 3 bases and J by 5 bases, with 13 bases left in between. The CDR3 runs 14 residues. CDR1 and CDR2 (germline): ENHRY, SYGVKD. The CDR3 DNA reads as TGTGCCATCAGTGACCCACAGGTTCCGGAGACCCAGTACTTC. Translated: CAISDPQVPETQYF.

This clone was found a few times. The rearrangement joins TRBV7-2 to TRBJ1-5; the match to TRBD1 covers 8 bases. J was trimmed by 0 bases and V by 5 bases; bases with no gene match: 6. This CDR3 has 16 residues. In germline, CDR1 is SGHTA, CDR2 FQGNSA. The CDR3 DNA reads TGTGCCAGCAGCGAGGACAGGGCTTATAGCAATCAGCCCCAGCATTTT. Amino acid sequence: CASSEDRAYSNQPQHF.

The rearrangement uses TRBV5-1 and TRBJ2-5; the match to TRBD1 covers 7 bases. Germline lookup yields CDR1 SGHRS and CDR2 YFSETQ. V lost 5 bases to trimming and J lost 4 bases; unmatched junction nucleotides: 11. CDR3 size: 15 residues. The CDR3 loop reads CASRPTGTASETQYF. Written as DNA, the CDR3 is TGCGCCAGCAGACCCACCGGGACAGCCTCAGAGACCCAGTACTTC.

This clone was seen only once. The rearrangement links TRBV25-1 to TRBJ1-1; 10 bases match TRBD1. V lost 0 bases, J lost 3 bases, and 4 bases stayed unmatched. Looked up from germline, CDR1 is MGHDK and CDR2 is SYGVNS. The CDR3 length is 16 residues. The CDR3 spells CASSEYHGTGDTEAFF. The CDR3 nucleotides read TGTGCCAGCAGTGAATATCACGGGACAGGGGACACTGAAGCTTTCTTT.

The chain carries TRBV30 and TRBJ2-7, with 8 nucleotides matching TRBD1. The CDR3 has 16 residues. Germline V gene lookup returns CDR1 GTSNPN and CDR2 SVGIG (reference sequence). V lost 3 bases to trimming and J lost 0 bases; unmatched junction nucleotides: 10. In nucleotides, the CDR3 is TGTGCCTGGAGGAGGGGACGGACAGGGCGCTCCTACGAGCAGTACTTC. This codes for CAWRRGRTGRSYEQYF. The full variable domain, its missing parts supplied by reference TRBV30 and TRBJ2-7, is SQTIHQWPATLVQPVGSPLSLECTVEGTSNPNLYWYRQAAGRGLQLLFYSVGIGQISSEVPQNLSASRPQDRQFILSSKKLLLSDSGFYLCAWRRGRTGRSYEQYFGPGTRLTVT.

This clone was detected only once. V and J are TRBV12-5 and TRBJ1-5; TRBD1 is a possible D gene (6 bases). This CDR3 has 16 amino acids. Between the trimmed V and J ends, which lost 0 bases and 4 bases, there was a span of 13 bases. Germline V gene data show CDR1 as LGHNT and CDR2 as FRNRAP. The CDR3 nucleotides are TGTGCTAGTGGTTTGGTACGCGGACAGCCGAATCAGCCCCAGCATTTT. Translation gives CASGLVRGQPNQPQHF.

In its sample, this clone was seen once. V is TRBV15 and J is TRBJ1-2; TRBD1 might be the D (5 bases). Germline CDR1 is LNHNV and CDR2 is YYDKDF (reference sequence). The CDR3 extends over 13 amino acids. The ends were cut back, 1 base at V and 5 bases at J, with 8 bases in the middle. CDR3 nucleotides: TGTGCCACCAGCAGAGGACAGATTTATGGCTACACCTTC. It translates to CATSRGQIYGYTF.

The rearrangement uses TRBV29-1 and TRBJ1-5, with D possibly being TRBD1 (5 bases). This CDR3 spans 14 amino acids. Trimming took off 5 bases at V and 0 bases at J, with 11 bases between the two ends. Germline CDR1 reads SQVTM; CDR2 reads ANQGSEA. For the CDR3, the DNA is TGCAGCGTTTCGGGGGAATATAGCAATCAGCCCCAGCATTTT. This translates into CSVSGEYSNQPQHF.

The J gene is TRBJ1-2, the V gene TRBV5-4, with TRBD1 as a possible D gene (6 bases). V lost 4 bases and J 4 bases, leaving 23 bases between the germline ends. Germline V gene lookup returns CDR1 SGHNT and CDR2 YYREEE (reference sequence). The CDR3 loop spans 17 amino acids. The CDR3 region has the DNA TGTGCCAGCAGCCCGCCCCTACCACACAGGGAGGGCTATGGCTACACCTTC. It translates to CASSPPLPHREGYGYTF. Drawing the rest from reference TRBV5-4 and TRBJ1-2, the complete variable domain is ETGVTQSPTHLIKTRGQQVTLRCSSQSGHNTVSWYQQALGQGPQFIFQYYREEENGRGNFPPRFSGLQFPNYSSELNVNALELDDSALYLCASSPPLPHREGYGYTFGSGTRLTVV.

The chain employs TRBV5-1 and TRBJ1-2; 9 bases agree with TRBD1. The germline V gene encodes CDR1 SGHRS and CDR2 YFSETQ. The CDR3 runs 15 residues. V lost 4 bases and J lost 4; bases outside the gene matches: 8. The CDR3 DNA follows: TGCGCCAGCAGCACCCCGGGACAGGGCGGCTATGGCTACACCTTC. It yields the protein CASSTPGQGGYGYTF.

The genes are TRBV29-1 and TRBJ1-4; D might be TRBD1 (6 bases). The CDR3 is made up of 12 amino acids. Germline V CDR1 and CDR2: SQVTM, ANQGSEA. V shed 7 bases and J shed 6 bases, with 12 bases lying between them. CDR3 in amino acids: CSAGGADEKLFF. DNA of the CDR3: TGCAGCGCTGGGGGCGCTGATGAAAAACTGTTTTTT.

This clone was recorded once. The chain joins TRBV7-2 to TRBJ1-2; 7 bases line up with TRBD1. With V trimmed by 2 bases and J by 6 bases, 6 bases remained unmatched. Per the germline V gene, CDR1 is SGHTA and CDR2 is FQGNSA. The CDR3 contains 14 residues. The CDR3 loop reads CASSLNRGSNGYTF. CDR3 DNA sequence: TGTGCCAGCAGCTTAAACAGGGGCTCAAATGGCTACACCTTC. The variable domain in full, completed from reference TRBV7-2 and TRBJ1-2, reads GAGVSQSPSNKVTEKGKDVELRCDPISGHTALYWYRQSLGQGLEFLIYFQGNSAPDKSGLPSDRFSAERTGGSVSTLTIQRTQQEDSAVYLCASSLNRGSNGYTFGSGTRLTVV.

The CDR3 sequence: CATNQSDRGGEQYF. The DNA of the CDR3 is TGTGCCACCAACCAATCGGACAGGGGAGGCGAGCAGTACTTC. The J gene is TRBJ2-7, the V gene TRBV6-5, with 9 bases fitting TRBD1. The CDR3 loop spans 14 amino acids. In germline, CDR1 is MNHEY, CDR2 SVGAGI. The V and J ends lost 10 bases and 6 bases, in that order; junction bases with no gene match: 13.

This chain uses TRBV7-6 with TRBJ1-2; 7 nucleotides line up with TRBD1. CDR3 length equals 15 residues. The V segment lost 1 base and the J segment 4 bases; nucleotides outside the gene matches: 6. Germline V CDR1 and CDR2: SGHVS, FNYEAQ. The CDR3 bases are TGTGCCAGCAGCTTAGGTGCAGGGGGAAGCTATGGCTACACCTTC. This codes for CASSLGAGGSYGYTF.

The chain employs TRBV7-2 and TRBJ2-3; TRBD1 is a possible D gene (6 bases). V lost 4 bases, J lost 4 bases, and 21 bases lay in between. Germline values: CDR1 SGHTA, CDR2 FQGNSA. This CDR3 region has 17 residues. The CDR3 here is CASSSPRPQGWSDTQYF. The CDR3 DNA reads TGTGCCAGCAGCTCACCCCGGCCGCAGGGGTGGTCAGATACGCAGTATTTT.

The chain employs TRBV28 and TRBJ2-7; 8 positions match TRBD2. V gave up 4 bases and J gave up 3 bases; unmatched junction bases: 17. The CDR3 covers 18 residues. Germline CDR1 is MDHEN and CDR2 is SYDVKM. The CDR3 reads CASSSRTPGLAGVYEQYF. The CDR3 DNA follows: TGTGCCAGCAGTTCCCGCACTCCCGGACTAGCAGGTGTCTACGAGCAGTACTTC.

The chain combines TRBV28 with TRBJ1-1; D uncertain. Germline CDR1 and CDR2: MDHEN and SYDVKM. Trimming pared 6 bases from V and 1 base from J, leaving 15 bases between. The CDR3 has 15 residues. The CDR3 spells CASSPGRGRNTEAFF. CDR3 sequence (DNA): TGTGCCAGCAGCCCCGGGCGGGGTCGGAACACTGAAGCTTTCTTT.